The present T cell receptor (beta chain) was sequenced within a study of identical twins. A universal primer site came from template switching; cDNA carried unique molecular identifiers. TCRdb recomputed calls from the 5' RACE reads with MiXCR, one row per CDR3 protein. Of roughly 250,000 distinct CDR3 sequences in the sample, over 12% were seen once. This clonotype was counted only a few times. What it binds is not known. Findings of the study overall: Twins' surplus sharing was weaker for beta out-of-frame sequences. For out-of-frame alpha sequences shared by twins, low generation probability was in excess.

The germline gives CDR1 SGHAT, CDR2 FQDESV (reference sequence). Between the trimmed V and J ends, which lost 7 bases and 5 bases, there was a span of 13 bases. CDR3 length: 13 amino acids. The chain recombines TRBV11-1 with TRBJ2-3; D remains ambiguous. This TCR was recovered from a woman between 18 and 30 years old in good health. What was sequenced was memory (CD45RO+) T cells sorted from blood. CDR3 DNA sequence: TGTGCCAGCACCTCCTCCAGAGGAGATACGCAGTATTTT. Protein: CASTSSRGDTQYF.